The source of this T cell receptor (beta chain) is a study of T-cell reconstitution after alpha-beta-depleted transplantation in children. This sample's TCRbeta library carried unique molecular identifier barcodes. TCRdb used MiXCR to reprocess the PCR reads, holding one entry per CDR3 protein. The sample includes 120,000 to 150,000 distinct CDR3 sequences, around 10% of them seen just once. Study-level findings and limits: Once a year had passed after transplant, T-cell counts and diversity came mostly from newly produced T cells. Alpha-beta T cells about two months after transplant reportedly derived from several hundred expanded graft clones.

The CDR3 contains 17 residues. In germline, CDR1 is DFQATT, CDR2 SNEGSKA (reference sequence). With respect to this clonotype: Its matching antigen is unknown.

The chain carries TRBV20-1 and TRBJ2-1, with 11 bases fitting TRBD2. Source: PBMCs, mostly from graft donor cells, taken 180 days after TCRalphabeta/CD19-depleted stem cell transplant. The receptor was isolated from a female patient between 2 and 10 years old who had a stem cell transplant for congenital amegakaryocytic thrombocytopenia, so the T cells may come from the graft donor. CDR3 bases: TGCAGCGCTTGGGGCGGGGCTAGCGGGAGGTACTACAATGAGCAGTTCTTC. Its translation is CSAWGGASGRYYNEQFF.